A single sample is the source of the 25 T cell receptor beta chains below, sequenced in a study of blood T cell repertoires in COVID-19 (dated by TCRdb to the early 2020s). Receptor libraries were prepared by the immunoSEQ multiplex PCR assay. In its TCRdb copy, this immuneACCESS table keeps in-frame sequences only and misses some clones. Where compared with another copy, unresolved V genes explain less than half of these, and the others have no known cause. The table for this sample lists hundreds of thousands of clones; around 84% of them were counted only once. Clones ranked in the top ten supply 3% to 3.5% of the sample. The sequenced material came from peripheral blood. Source of these receptors: a man between 60 and 75 years old with acute or convalescent COVID-19.

The chain combines TRBV6-1 with TRBJ1-6; D gene uncertain. Trimming took 2 bases from V and 1 from J, leaving 9 bases between them. Per the germline V gene, CDR1 is MNHNS and CDR2 is SASEGT. This CDR3 contains 16 residues. CDR3 in DNA: TGTGCCAGCAGTGAAAGATGGCAGTCCTATAATTCACCCCTCCACTTT. Encoded protein: CASSERWQSYNSPLHF.

The chain recombines TRBV6-2 or TRBV6-3 with TRBJ1-2; D ambiguous. The germline V gene encodes CDR1 MNHEY and CDR2 SVGEGT. V dropped 5 bases and J dropped 4 bases, with 11 bases sitting between them. The CDR3 is 13 amino acids. The CDR3 protein is CASSPTEIYGYTF. CDR3 DNA sequence: TGTGCCAGCAGTCCAACAGAGATCTATGGCTACACCTTC.

The rearrangement links TRBV6-2 or TRBV6-3 to TRBJ2-5; a weak D match, TRBD1 (5 bases). Trimming left V 5 bases short and J 5 bases short, with 9 bases between. Germline V gene data show CDR1 as MNHEY and CDR2 as SVGEGT. CDR3 length: 12 amino acids. This CDR3 is CASSQGGETQYF. CDR3 sequence (DNA): TGTGCCAGCAGTCAGGGTGGGGAGACCCAGTACTTC.

This chain joins TRBV25-1 and TRBJ1-2; 8 bases align to TRBD1. The ends lost 4 bases at V and 13 bases at J; junction bases unmatched: 5. CDR1 and CDR2 (germline): MGHDK, SYGVNS. This CDR3 is 11 amino acids long. DNA of the CDR3: TGTGCCAGCAGTGCGGGACAGGCGGTCACCTTC. Translation gives CASSAGQAVTF.

CDR3 DNA: TGTGCCAGCTCACCAGCAGGGGGCACCACTGAAGCTTTCTTT. Protein: CASSPAGGTTEAFF. The chain combines TRBV18 with TRBJ1-1; 8 nucleotides line up with TRBD1. CDR1 and CDR2 from the germline V gene are KGHSH and LQKENI. The CDR3 spans 14 residues. Germline trimming cut 2 bases from V and 4 bases from J; bases unmatched to any gene: 3.

The V gene is TRBV29-1, the J gene TRBJ1-1, with D maybe TRBD1 (5 bases). The CDR3 consists of 17 residues. Per the germline V gene, CDR1 is SQVTM and CDR2 is ANQGSEA. Trimming took off 0 bases at V and 4 bases at J, with 21 bases between the two ends. Written as DNA, the CDR3 is TGCAGCGTTGAAGAGGGAGGGGAAGGCCCCTTCCCCACTGAAGCTTTCTTT. It is translated as CSVEEGGEGPFPTEAFF.

This clone was observed a single time. This chain connects TRBV28 to TRBJ2-4, with D maybe TRBD1 (5 bases). The ends were cut back, 10 bases at V and 5 bases at J, with 15 bases in the middle. The CDR3 consists of 13 residues. Looked up from germline, CDR1 is MDHEN and CDR2 is SYDVKM. CDR3 sequence: CATQGWVENIQYF. CDR3 nucleotide sequence: TGTGCCACTCAGGGTTGGGTGGAAAACATTCAGTACTTC. Looking up the rest from reference TRBV28 and TRBJ2-4 gives the full variable domain: DVKVTQSSRYLVKRTGEKVFLECVQDMDHENMFWYRQDPGLGLRLIYFSYDVKMKEKGDIPEGYSVSREKKERFSLILESASTNQTSMYLCATQGWVENIQYFGAGTRLSVL.

The chain uses TRBV2 and TRBJ1-3; tentative D call: TRBD1 (5 bases). V was cut by 6 bases and J by 2 bases, with 14 bases left in between. Germline CDR1 SNHLY, CDR2 FYNNEI. The CDR3 consists of 15 residues. The CDR3 nucleotides read TGTGCCAGCAGCCCCCGCGGGGGTACTGGAAACACCATATATTTT. Translation gives CASSPRGGTGNTIYF.

This chain joins TRBV28 and TRBJ2-7; 11 bases map to TRBD2. Germline lookup yields CDR1 MDHEN and CDR2 SYDVKM. The CDR3 sequence is 16 residues long. V shed 1 base, J shed 3 bases, and the junction held 5 bases outside the gene matches. Written as DNA, the CDR3 is TGTGCCAGCAGTTTATTAACTAGCGGGGGCCGCTACGAGCAGTACTTC. Translating gives CASSLLTSGGRYEQYF.

The chain employs TRBV6-2 or TRBV6-3 and TRBJ2-2; 10 bases align to TRBD2. Per the germline V gene, CDR1 is MNHEY and CDR2 is SVGEGT. CDR3 length: 18 amino acids. Trimming took 0 bases from V and 6 from J; bases not matched to a gene: 10. This chain's CDR3 is CASSYSGLAGAHAGELFF. The CDR3 DNA is TGTGCCAGCAGTTACTCGGGGCTAGCGGGGGCCCACGCCGGGGAGCTGTTTTTT.

The chain joins TRBV5-1 to TRBJ2-7; D is possibly TRBD1 (7 bases). V lost 4 bases, J lost 5 bases, and 22 bases lay in between. The V gene's germline CDR1 is SGHRS and CDR2 YFSETQ. The CDR3 has 16 amino acids. The CDR3 DNA sequence: TGCGCCAGCAGCCCTCAGGGGGGACAAACTTCCCACGAGCAGTACTTC. This codes for CASSPQGGQTSHEQYF.

The V call is TRBV12-3 or TRBV12-4, the J call TRBJ2-7; maybe TRBD1 (6 bases). CDR3 length equals 11 residues. Deletions cut 6 bases from V and 6 bases from J, with 9 bases between. Here the CDR3 reads CASSQGSEQYF. CDR3 nucleotide sequence: TGTGCCAGCAGCCAGGGGAGCGAGCAGTACTTC.

The chain carries TRBV3-1 (or the pseudogene TRBV3-2) and TRBJ1-5, with TRBD1 matching 9 bases. This CDR3 is built from 18 residues. V was clipped by 4 bases and J by 4 bases; unmatched bases: 14. Germline lookup yields CDR1 LGHDT and CDR2 YNNKEL (reference sequence). DNA of the CDR3: TGTGCCAGCAGCCCACAACGCGTGGGACAGGGACGGAATCAGCCCCAGCATTTT. It yields the protein CASSPQRVGQGRNQPQHF.

This clone has a single count. The chain carries TRBV30 and TRBJ1-3; D uncertain. CDR1 and CDR2 (germline): GTSNPN, SVGIG (reference sequence). The V end lost 5 bases, the J end lost 4 bases, and 15 bases lay between the germline ends. The CDR3 loop spans 14 amino acids. The CDR3 DNA follows: TGTGCCTGGGGTCCACGCGGAAAAGGAAACACCATATATTTT. This encodes CAWGPRGKGNTIYF.

The CDR3 loop reads CASSPNGGYEQYF. The CDR3 DNA reads TGCGCCAGCAGCCCCAACGGGGGCTACGAGCAGTACTTC. V usage is TRBV5-1 and J usage is TRBJ2-7; a possible D gene is TRBD2 (6 bases). CDR3 length equals 13 residues. Trimming left V 4 bases short and J 3 bases short, with 11 bases between. Germline loops: CDR1 SGHRS, CDR2 YFSETQ.

J is TRBJ2-7 and V is TRBV7-2, with D possibly TRBD1 on 6 matching bases. Deletions cut 4 bases from V and 0 bases from J, with 10 bases between. The CDR3 spans 14 residues. From germline, CDR1 is SGHTA and CDR2 FQGNSA. The CDR3 bases are TGTGCCAGCAGCTCACAGGGTCTCTCCTACGAGCAGTACTTC. The encoded protein is CASSSQGLSYEQYF.

This clone was observed a few times. The chain combines TRBV7-3 with TRBJ2-3; 9 bases are shared with TRBD2. V shed 7 bases, J shed 2 bases, and the junction held 7 bases outside the gene matches. Germline V CDR1 and CDR2: SGHTA, FQGTGA. There are 15 residues in the CDR3. The CDR3 DNA reads TGTGCCAGCACCTCTCGCGGGGGGGCCACAGATACGCAGTATTTT. Translated: CASTSRGGATDTQYF.

This chain joins TRBV19 and TRBJ1-2; 9 nucleotides agree with TRBD1. This CDR3 region has 16 residues. After removal of 0 bases from V and 4 bases from J, the junction contained 6 bases not matched to a gene. Germline V lookup: CDR1 LNHDA, CDR2 SQIVND (reference sequence). The CDR3 region is CASSIDGDRAAYGYTF. The CDR3 nucleotides read TGTGCCAGTAGTATAGATGGGGACAGGGCGGCCTATGGCTACACCTTC.

This chain uses TRBV3-1 (or the pseudogene TRBV3-2) with TRBJ2-7, with 8 bases lining up with TRBD1. V trimming: 1 base; J trimming: 4 bases; junction bases outside the gene matches: 3. The length of the CDR3 is 14 residues. Per germline, CDR1 LGHDT and CDR2 YNNKEL (reference sequence). CDR3 in amino acids: CASSQGTGRYEQYF. CDR3 sequence (DNA): TGTGCCAGCAGCCAAGGGACAGGGAGATACGAGCAGTACTTC.

As to this clone: Other DNA sequences from this sample encode an identical CDR3 as well. This sequence joins TRBV6-2 or TRBV6-3 and TRBJ2-7, with D possibly being TRBD2 (5 bases). The CDR3 spans 14 residues. Looked up from germline, CDR1 is MNHEY and CDR2 is SVGEGT. Between the trimmed V and J ends, which lost 2 bases and 0 bases, there was a span of 8 bases. The CDR3 region is CASSYRGGSYEQYF. In DNA form, the CDR3 reads TGTGCCAGCAGTTACCGGGGTGGCTCCTACGAGCAGTACTTC.

The chain links TRBV2 to TRBJ2-7; 12 nucleotides agree with TRBD2. V dropped 3 bases and J dropped 5; count of bases not matched to a gene: 5. Germline CDR1 and CDR2: SNHLY and FYNNEI. The CDR3 is 15 residues long. CDR3 DNA sequence: TGTGCCAGCAGTGAGGGGCTAGCGGGGGGGAACGAGCAGTACTTC. Translated, it gives CASSEGLAGGNEQYF. The full variable domain, completed using reference TRBV2 and TRBJ2-7, is EPEVTQTPSHQVTQMGQEVILRCVPISNHLYFYWYRQILGQKVEFLVSFYNNEISEKSEIFDDQFSVERPDGSNFTLKIRSTKLEDSAMYFCASSEGLAGGNEQYFGPGTRLTVT.

The chain is built from TRBV7-6 and TRBJ2-5; TRBD2 agrees at 8 bases. The germline gives CDR1 SGHVS, CDR2 FNYEAQ. Losses at the gene ends were 1 base for V and 5 bases for J; bases not matched to a gene: 6. The CDR3 extends over 15 amino acids. The CDR3 bases are TGTGCCAGCAGCTTAGGTCGGGGGGGCCGGGAGACCCAGTACTTC. Residues: CASSLGRGGRETQYF.

This clone has a handful of counts. The chain's CDR3 is CASSWSGGAYEQYF. CDR3 DNA: TGTGCCAGCAGCTGGAGCGGGGGGGCCTACGAGCAGTACTTC. V usage is TRBV11-2 and J usage is TRBJ2-7; TRBD2 matches 10 bases. CDR1 SGHAT and CDR2 FQNNGV come from the germline V gene. V was clipped by 4 bases and J by 2 bases; unmatched bases: 2. CDR3 length equals 14 residues.

The rearrangement links TRBV3-1 (or the pseudogene TRBV3-2) to TRBJ2-7; 7 bases are shared with TRBD2. The germline V gene encodes CDR1 LGHDT and CDR2 YNNKEL (reference sequence). The CDR3 runs 16 residues. J lost 4 bases, V lost 0 bases, and 9 bases had no gene match. CDR3 DNA: TGTGCCAGCAGCCAAGATTTGACTAGAGCGGGGTACGAGCAGTACTTC. Encoded protein: CASSQDLTRAGYEQYF.

The chain recombines TRBV29-1 with TRBJ2-7, with 7 nucleotides matching TRBD1. Germline assignment: CDR1 SQVTM and CDR2 ANQGSEA. This CDR3 region has 14 residues. The V and J ends lost 3 bases and 2 bases, in that order; junction bases with no gene match: 7. In nucleotides, the CDR3 is TGCAGCGTTGAGAGCCAGGGGGTTCCCTACGAGCAGTACTTC. It specifies CSVESQGVPYEQYF.